The T cell receptor (beta chain) under discussion was sequenced for a study of blood T cells in healthy people across ages. Study results and caveats: Diversity of TCR beta per million T cells declined in a roughly linear way with age. PBMC samples, being unsorted, prevented any conclusive comparison of naive and antigen-experienced cells.

This clonotype was recorded at least ten times. The antigen remains unidentified. The CDR3 has 12 amino acids. Trimming stripped 5 bases from V and 8 bases from J, with 9 bases between. Germline V CDR1 and CDR2: SGHAT, FQNNGV. Every sample gave at least 5 micrograms of total RNA when it was extracted. A J-beta primer mix and a sample-barcoded 5' primer were used in a second PCR of about 7 to 12 cycles. Through a template-switch adaptor with 12 random nucleotides, each cDNA molecule received a tag. A single record per CDR3 protein comes from TCRdb applying MiXCR to the 5' RACE reads. This repertoire shows over 600,000 distinct CDR3 sequences, under 25% found once; its top ten account for 3% to 4%.

Sequenced sample: blood. The rearrangement links TRBV11-2 to TRBJ1-4; D is ambiguous. The source of this sequence is a man aged 65 to 79 in good health. The CDR3 nucleotides read TGTGCCAGCAGCGTCCGCAACGAAAAACTGTTTTTT. This gives the protein CASSVRNEKLFF.